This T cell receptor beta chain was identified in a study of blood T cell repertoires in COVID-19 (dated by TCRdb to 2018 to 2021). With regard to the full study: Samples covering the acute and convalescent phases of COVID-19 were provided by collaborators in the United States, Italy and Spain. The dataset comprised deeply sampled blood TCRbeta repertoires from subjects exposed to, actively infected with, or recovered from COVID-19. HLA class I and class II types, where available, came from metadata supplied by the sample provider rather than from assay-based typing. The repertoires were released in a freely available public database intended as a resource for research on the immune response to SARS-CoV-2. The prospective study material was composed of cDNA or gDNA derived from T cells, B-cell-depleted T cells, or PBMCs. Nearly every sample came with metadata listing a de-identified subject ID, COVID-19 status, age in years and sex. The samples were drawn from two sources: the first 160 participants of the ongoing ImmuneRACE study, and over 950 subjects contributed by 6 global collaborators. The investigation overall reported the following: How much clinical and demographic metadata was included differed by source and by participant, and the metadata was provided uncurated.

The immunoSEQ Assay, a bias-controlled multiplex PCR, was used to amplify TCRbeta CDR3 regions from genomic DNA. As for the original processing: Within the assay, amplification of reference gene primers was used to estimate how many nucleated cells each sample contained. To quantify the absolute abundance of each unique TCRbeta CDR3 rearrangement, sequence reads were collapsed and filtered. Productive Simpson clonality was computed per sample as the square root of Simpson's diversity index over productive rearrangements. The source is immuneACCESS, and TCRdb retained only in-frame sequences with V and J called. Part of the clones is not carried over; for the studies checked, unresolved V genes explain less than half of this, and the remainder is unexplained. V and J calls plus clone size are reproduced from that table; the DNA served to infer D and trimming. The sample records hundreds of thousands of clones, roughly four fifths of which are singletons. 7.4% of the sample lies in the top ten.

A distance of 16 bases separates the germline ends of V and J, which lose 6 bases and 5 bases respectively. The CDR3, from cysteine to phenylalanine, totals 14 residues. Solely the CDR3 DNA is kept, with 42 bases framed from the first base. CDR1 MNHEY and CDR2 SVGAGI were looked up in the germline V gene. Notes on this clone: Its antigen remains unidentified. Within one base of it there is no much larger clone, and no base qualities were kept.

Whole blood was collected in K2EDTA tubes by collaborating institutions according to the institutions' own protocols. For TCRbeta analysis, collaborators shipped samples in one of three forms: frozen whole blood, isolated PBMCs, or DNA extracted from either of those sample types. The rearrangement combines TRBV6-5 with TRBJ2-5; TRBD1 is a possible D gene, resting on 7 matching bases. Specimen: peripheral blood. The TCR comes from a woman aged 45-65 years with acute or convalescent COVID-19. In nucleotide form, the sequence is TGTGCCAGCAGCTACGAACAGGGGAGGGAGACCCAGTACTTC. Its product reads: CASSYEQGRETQYF.